Presented here are 16 T cell receptor beta chains from one specimen sequenced in a study of T cells in Graves' hyperthyroidism and ophthalmopathy. Amplification of TCR beta CDR3 regions used RNA as the template. HTBI primers were used for first-round RT-PCR of the TCR CDR3. One entry per CDR3 protein results from TCRdb running MiXCR on the multiplex PCR reads. The sample has 650,000 to 850,000 distinct CDR3 sequences; 15% to 20% are singletons. Sequenced: blood. The receptors shown here come from a woman between 50 and 59 years old with Graves' hyperthyroidism that later progressed to Graves' ophthalmopathy.

This clonotype has a count of ten or more. The chain couples TRBV11-2 to TRBJ1-1, with D possibly being TRBD1 (6 bases). Per germline, CDR1 SGHAT and CDR2 FQNNGV. The CDR3 runs 13 residues. V lost 7 bases and J lost 5, with 14 bases in between. DNA of the CDR3: TGTGCCAGCACATATTCAGGGGCGACTGAAGCTTTCTTT. This codes for CASTYSGATEAFF.

This clonotype occurred many times. This rearrangement joins TRBV3-1 to TRBJ2-3, with 7 bases aligning to TRBD1. CDR3 length: 15 residues. CDR1 and CDR2 (germline): LGHDT, YNNKEL (reference sequence). V lost 6 bases and J lost 0; bases outside the gene matches: 6. CDR3 region: CASRRQGGSTDTQYF. The DNA of the CDR3 is TGTGCCAGCAGACGACAGGGCGGGAGCACAGATACGCAGTATTTT.

The rearrangement uses TRBV6-1 and TRBJ1-1, with D maybe TRBD1 (6 bases). The CDR3 loop spans 14 amino acids. V lost 6 bases and J 1 base, leaving 12 bases between the germline ends. Germline V lookup: CDR1 MNHNS, CDR2 SASEGT. CDR3 nucleotide sequence: TGTGCCAGCAGACCGGGACACCCGAACACTGAAGCTTTCTTT. Amino acids: CASRPGHPNTEAFF.

This clonotype was observed many times. The chain combines TRBV5-5 with TRBJ2-7; 7 nucleotides match TRBD1. Per the germline V gene, CDR1 is SGHKS and CDR2 is YYEKEE (reference sequence). The CDR3 runs 15 residues. J lost 6 bases, V lost 0 bases, and 9 bases had no gene match. The CDR3 loop reads CASSLDGTEGIEQYF. The CDR3 region has the DNA TGTGCCAGCAGCTTGGATGGGACAGAAGGAATCGAGCAGTACTTC.

V is TRBV20-1 and J is TRBJ2-7, with 8 bases lining up with TRBD2. From germline, CDR1 is DFQATT and CDR2 SNEGSKA (reference sequence). This CDR3 has 15 residues. V lost 2 bases to trimming and J lost 4 bases; unmatched junction nucleotides: 10. Written as DNA, the CDR3 is TGCAGTGCTAGACCCCCGGGGGGGGGTCGGTACGAGCAGTACTTC. The encoded protein is CSARPPGGGRYEQYF.

Only a few counts were recorded for this clonotype. This chain links TRBV12-3 or TRBV12-4 with TRBJ2-5; D gene unclear. V was pared by 2 bases and J by 5 bases, with 6 bases between. This CDR3 is 12 amino acids long. The CDR3 DNA sequence: TGTGCCAGCAGTTTAAATTATGAGACCCAGTACTTC. It translates to CASSLNYETQYF.

This clonotype was seen only a few times. The chain combines TRBV28 with TRBJ1-5; the match to TRBD1 covers 9 bases. This CDR3 comprises 17 residues. The trim removed 7 bases at V and 6 bases at J, leaving 16 bases unmatched. CDR1 and CDR2 from the germline V gene are MDHEN and SYDVKM. In nucleotides, the CDR3 is TGTGCCAGCATGATAATCGGGACAGGGCGTCTTGGTCAGCCCCAGCATTTT. Residues: CASMIIGTGRLGQPQHF. Based on the CDR3 plus reference TRBV28 and TRBJ1-5, the full variable domain is DVKVTQSSRYLVKRTGEKVFLECVQDMDHENMFWYRQDPGLGLRLIYFSYDVKMKEKGDIPEGYSVSREKKERFSLILESASTNQTSMYLCASMIIGTGRLGQPQHFGDGTRLSIL.

This clonotype was observed a handful of times. This rearrangement joins TRBV7-2 to TRBJ2-5, with D unresolved. V shed 1 base and J shed 0 bases, with 9 bases lying between them. There are 15 residues in the CDR3. Germline-derived CDR1 and CDR2 are SGHTA and FQGNSA. The CDR3 spells CASSLDFGYQETQYF. In DNA, the CDR3 is TGTGCCAGCAGCTTAGATTTCGGGTACCAAGAGACCCAGTACTTC.

This clonotype has at least ten counts. The chain joins TRBV5-1 to TRBJ1-5; the match to TRBD1 covers 7 bases. Germline assignment: CDR1 SGHRS and CDR2 YFSETQ. J gave up 5 bases and V 0 bases, and 5 bases lay outside the gene matches. This CDR3 contains 15 residues. Written as DNA, the CDR3 is TGCGCCAGCAGCTTGGGACAGGGAAGGCATCAGCCCCAGCATTTT. This gives the protein CASSLGQGRHQPQHF.

The chain carries TRBV18 and TRBJ1-4; TRBD1 aligns across 8 bases. The trim removed 1 base at V and 8 bases at J, leaving 12 bases unmatched. Germline values: CDR1 KGHSH, CDR2 LQKENI. The CDR3 has 17 residues. CDR3 sequence (DNA): TGTGCCAGCTCACCACGGGACAGGCTTGCCGCGGGAGAAAAACTGTTTTTT. Protein product: CASSPRDRLAAGEKLFF.

This clonotype was detected ten times or more. This chain joins TRBV18 and TRBJ1-5, with D unresolved. Germline CDR1 reads KGHSH; CDR2 reads LQKENI. V lost 6 bases, J lost 6 bases, and 12 bases lay in between. The CDR3 covers 13 residues. CDR3 DNA: TGTGCCAGCTCCTCCGCGGGCACTCAGCCCCAGCATTTT. This translates into CASSSAGTQPQHF.

The chain joins TRBV7-8 to TRBJ1-3; D remains ambiguous. The V and J ends lost 3 bases and 10 bases respectively, with 19 bases between them. CDR1 is SGHVS, CDR2 FQNEAQ, per germline. The CDR3 has 15 residues. CDR3 sequence: CASSFRFLWGGTIYF. CDR3 nucleotides: TGTGCCAGCAGCTTTCGTTTTCTCTGGGGAGGGACCATATATTTT.

This clonotype was recorded at least ten times. V is TRBV30 and J is TRBJ1-5; tentative D call: TRBD1 (6 bases). V lost 2 bases and J 6 bases, leaving 14 bases between the germline ends. The CDR3 extends over 14 amino acids. In germline, CDR1 is GTSNPN, CDR2 SVGIG (reference sequence). The CDR3 loop reads CAWSRGGVGQPQHF. CDR3 DNA: TGTGCCTGGAGTCGAGGGGGGGTCGGTCAGCCCCAGCATTTT. Full variable domain (outside the CDR3, taken from reference TRBV30 and TRBJ1-5): SQTIHQWPATLVQPVGSPLSLECTVEGTSNPNLYWYRQAAGRGLQLLFYSVGIGQISSEVPQNLSASRPQDRQFILSSKKLLLSDSGFYLCAWSRGGVGQPQHFGDGTRLSIL.

The chain is built from TRBV7-3 and TRBJ1-1, with D possibly TRBD1 on 5 matching bases. The CDR3 runs to 15 residues. Germline loops: CDR1 SGHTA, CDR2 FQGTGA. Trimming shortened V by 5 bases and J by 2 bases, and 15 bases separated the two germline ends. CDR3 residues: CASSPTEDINTEAFF. CDR3 sequence (DNA): TGTGCCAGCAGCCCTACTGAGGACATAAACACTGAAGCTTTCTTT.

This clonotype was recorded once. A junction end diverges from the germline sequence, so it may reflect a read error. This rearrangement joins TRBV12-3 or TRBV12-4 to TRBJ1-4; TRBD1 matches 8 bases. This CDR3 has 16 residues. As DNA, the CDR3 is TGCGCCAGCAGCACCCCGGACAGGGCGGGTAATGAAAAACTGTTTTTT. Its protein is CASSTPDRAGNEKLFF.

This clonotype was observed a handful of times. The chain employs TRBV24-1 and TRBJ2-3, with TRBD1 matching over 7 bases. Germline values: CDR1 KGHDR, CDR2 SFDVKD. This CDR3 contains 13 residues. Germline trimming cut 4 bases from V and 4 bases from J; bases unmatched to any gene: 1. The CDR3 DNA sequence: TGTGCCACCAGTGACGGGACAGCAGATACGCAGTATTTT. Translating gives CATSDGTADTQYF.